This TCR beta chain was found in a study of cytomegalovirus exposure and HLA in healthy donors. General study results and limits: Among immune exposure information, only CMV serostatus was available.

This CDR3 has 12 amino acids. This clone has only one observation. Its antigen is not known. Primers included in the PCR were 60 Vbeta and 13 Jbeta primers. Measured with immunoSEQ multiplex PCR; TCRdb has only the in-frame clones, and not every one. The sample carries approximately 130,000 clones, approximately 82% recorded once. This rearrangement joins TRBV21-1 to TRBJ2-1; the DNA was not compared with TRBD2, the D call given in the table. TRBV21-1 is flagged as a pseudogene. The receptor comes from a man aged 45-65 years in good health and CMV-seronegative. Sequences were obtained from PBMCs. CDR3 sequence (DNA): TGTGCCAGCAGCAAATTCTTTCTAGGTCTGTTCTTC. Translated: CASSKFFLGLFF.